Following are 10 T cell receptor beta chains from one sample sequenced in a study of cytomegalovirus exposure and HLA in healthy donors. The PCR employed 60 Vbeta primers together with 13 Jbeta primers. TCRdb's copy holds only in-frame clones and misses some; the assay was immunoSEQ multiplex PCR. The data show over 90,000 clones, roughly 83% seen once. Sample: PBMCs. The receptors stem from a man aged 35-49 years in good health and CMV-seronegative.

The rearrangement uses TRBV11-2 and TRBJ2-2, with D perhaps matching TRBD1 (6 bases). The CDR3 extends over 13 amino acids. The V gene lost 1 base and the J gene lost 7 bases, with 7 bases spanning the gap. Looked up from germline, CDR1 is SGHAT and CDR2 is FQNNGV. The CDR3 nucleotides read TGTGCCAGCAGCTTAGCAGGGGTCGGGGAGCTGTTTTTT. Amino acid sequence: CASSLAGVGELFF.

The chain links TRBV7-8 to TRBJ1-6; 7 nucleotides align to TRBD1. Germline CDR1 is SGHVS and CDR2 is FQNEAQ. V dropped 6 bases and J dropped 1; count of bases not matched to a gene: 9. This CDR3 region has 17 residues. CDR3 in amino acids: CASSLDRERSYNSPLHF. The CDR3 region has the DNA TGTGCCAGCAGTCTTGACAGGGAACGGTCCTATAATTCACCCCTCCACTTT.

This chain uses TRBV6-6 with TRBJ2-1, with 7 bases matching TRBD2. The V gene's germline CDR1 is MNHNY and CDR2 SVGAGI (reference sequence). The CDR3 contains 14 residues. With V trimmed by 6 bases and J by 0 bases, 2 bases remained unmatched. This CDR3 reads CASRRGSSYNEQFF. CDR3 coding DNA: TGTGCCAGCAGGCGGGGGAGCTCCTACAATGAGCAGTTCTTC.

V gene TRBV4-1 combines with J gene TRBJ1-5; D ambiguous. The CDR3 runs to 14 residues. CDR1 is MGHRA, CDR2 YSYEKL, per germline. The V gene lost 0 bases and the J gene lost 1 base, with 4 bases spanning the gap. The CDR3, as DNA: TGCGCCAGCAGCCAAGACAGGAGCAATCAGCCCCAGCATTTT. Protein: CASSQDRSNQPQHF.

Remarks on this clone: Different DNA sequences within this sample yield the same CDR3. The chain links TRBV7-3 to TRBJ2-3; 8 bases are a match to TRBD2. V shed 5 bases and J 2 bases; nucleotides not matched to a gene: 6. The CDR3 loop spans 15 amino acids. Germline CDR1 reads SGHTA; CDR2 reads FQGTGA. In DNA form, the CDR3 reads TGTGCCAGCAGCCCCGGGGGGGGCCCCACAGATACGCAGTATTTT. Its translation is CASSPGGGPTDTQYF.

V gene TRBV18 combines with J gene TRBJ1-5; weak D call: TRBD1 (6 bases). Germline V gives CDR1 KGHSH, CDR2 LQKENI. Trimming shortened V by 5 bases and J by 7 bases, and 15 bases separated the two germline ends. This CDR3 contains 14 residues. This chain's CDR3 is CASSFQGKGQPQHF. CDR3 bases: TGTGCCAGCTCATTCCAGGGGAAGGGGCAGCCCCAGCATTTT.

CDR3 DNA sequence: TGCGCCAGCAGCCTAACCGGGACAGGGTCCGTGGACACAGATACGCAGTATTTT. It translates to CASSLTGTGSVDTDTQYF. The gene calls are TRBV5-1 and TRBJ2-3; 9 positions agree with TRBD1. Trimming at V came to 4 bases and at J to 2 bases, leaving 14 bases not matched to a gene. CDR1 is SGHRS, CDR2 YFSETQ, per germline. The CDR3 has 18 residues.

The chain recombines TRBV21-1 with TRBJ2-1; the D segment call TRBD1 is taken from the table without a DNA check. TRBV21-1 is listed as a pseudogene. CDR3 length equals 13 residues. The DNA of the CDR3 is TGTGCCAGCAGCAAACAGGGGGCGAATGAGCAGTTCTTC. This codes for CASSKQGANEQFF.

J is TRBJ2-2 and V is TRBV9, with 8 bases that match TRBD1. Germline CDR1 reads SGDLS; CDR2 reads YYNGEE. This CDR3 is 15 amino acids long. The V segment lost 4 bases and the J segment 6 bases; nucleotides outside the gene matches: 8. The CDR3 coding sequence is TGTGCCAGCAGCAAGACAGGGGAGCGAGCCGGGGAGCTGTTTTTT. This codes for CASSKTGERAGELFF.

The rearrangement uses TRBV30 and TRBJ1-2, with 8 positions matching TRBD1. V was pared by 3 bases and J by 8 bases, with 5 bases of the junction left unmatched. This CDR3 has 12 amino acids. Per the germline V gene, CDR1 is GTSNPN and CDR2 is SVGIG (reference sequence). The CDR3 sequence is CAWRADREGYTF. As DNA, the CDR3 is TGTGCCTGGAGAGCGGACAGGGAGGGCTACACCTTC.